This TCR beta chain comes out of a study of human T cells and chemical hapten exposure. Overall study: On about 2 cm by about 2 cm of upper inner arm skin, sensitization was performed with 2% DPC. 0.01% DPC was applied to the upper back in patch tests, which were read at 6 days.

The CDR3 length is 15 residues. The germline V and J ends were trimmed by 0 bases and 4 bases, with 11 bases remaining between them. Germline V gives CDR1 SGHRS, CDR2 YFSETQ. TCRdb fed the RACE reads into MiXCR, producing one record per CDR3 protein. Of about 160,000 distinct CDR3 sequences listed, 25% to 30% are singletons. Notes on this clonotype: Its antigen is currently unknown.

Noted time point: patch test 3, about 24 weeks after DPC sensitization. The treatment: therapeutic diphenylcyclopropenone sensitization with weekly scalp DPC. Points from the study as a whole: Significantly more large CDR3 similarity clusters arose among expanded TCRs than among controls. TCRs exceeding 1 in 1000 frequency stayed unchanged with DPC sensitization.

The sequence came from a woman aged 18-29 years with alopecia areata. Some clones in this sample may be carry-over from other donors' samples. The sample here was whole blood, taken in connection with sensitization to the hapten diphenylcyclopropenone (DPC). The chain combines TRBV5-1 with TRBJ1-5; D is ambiguous. DNA for the CDR3: TGCGCCAGCAGCTTGGATGGCAGAAAAAATCAGCCCCAGCATTTT. Translation gives CASSLDGRKNQPQHF.